Listed here is a single T cell receptor beta chain. This clonotype was seen at least ten times. Its specific antigen is unknown. Qualities for individual bases were not recorded, and no much larger clone is one base off. These data come from a study of human T cells and chemical hapten exposure (dated by TCRdb to the early 2020s). For the study in its entirety: For sensitization, 2% DPC in acetone was applied to a 2 cm by 2 cm area of upper inner arm skin. Blood for TCR sequencing was provided by twenty-nine alopecia patients at one to four time points (pre-sensitization, 2, 6 and 24 weeks). The libraries were sequenced as a pool, and the TCR yield per sample differed mostly because of small variations in library volumes within the pool. The study tracked peripheral blood TCR repertoire changes in vivo during primary and secondary sensitization to the hapten diphenylcyclopropenone (DPC) in alopecia patients. The patient cohort, mostly female, included alopecia areata with under or over 50% scalp involvement, alopecia totalis and alopecia universalis. Blood samples were taken from patients before sensitization (week 0) and then at 2, 6 and about 24 weeks after DPC sensitization. Patients additionally received weekly therapeutic DPC doses to the scalp throughout the roughly 25-week study period. Patch testing on the upper back used Finn chambers containing 0.01% DPC, with scoring done after 6 days according to International Contact Dermatitis Research Group standards.

Library preparation was by RACE. Sequencing instrument: NextSeq 500. Library preparation attached unique molecular identifiers to individual cDNA molecules for quantitative, reproducible TCR counting. Each blood RNA sample was used to sequence both TCR alpha and TCR beta chains. The original pipeline was this. A median of about 87,000 TCRs per sample was observed, with a range of roughly 23,224 to 700,000. V, J and CDR3 annotation of the TCR reads was performed with the Decombinator software suite. For PS versus PT1 abundance plots, all samples were subsampled to the same number of TCRs (28,000). TCRs were defined as expanded if absent before sensitization and observed at least eight times at the 2-week time point. TCRdb took the public reads, trimmed them with fastp at Q25, ran MiXCR for clone calling and kept in-frame beta chains. CDR3 protein duplicates are merged, each entry listing the most common genes and DNA. Clone size and V and J calls follow TCRdb, not the original study. The sample profile shows roughly 380,000 distinct CDR3 sequences; about 5.1% of them were found once. The top ten clones comprise 2.5% to 3% of the sample.

According to the study, the label for this sample's time point signals: pre-sensitization, week 0. The treatment or condition label corresponds to: therapeutic diphenylcyclopropenone sensitization with weekly scalp DPC. At each patch-test visit, blood was drawn before the patch test was applied. Patients were considered eligible if aged 18 to 70, diagnosed with alopecia and deemed suitable for DPC therapy, and patients were excluded if pregnant. Unfractionated whole blood was collected in Tempus Blood RNA tubes, and total RNA was extracted from that blood. CDR1 SGHTA and CDR2 FQGNSA are derived from the germline V gene. From cysteine to phenylalanine, the CDR3 is 16 amino acids long. Only the CDR3 DNA is retained, 48 bases long and in frame from the first base. Here V drops 4 bases and J drops 7 bases, and the junction holds 13 bases not matched to any gene. Broader findings and caveats from the paper: Patch test score was positively correlated with the number of PT1 expanded TCRs, with significance at thresholds 8, 16 and 32 but not at 4. Compared with pre-sensitization or healthy control sets, expanded TCRs formed significantly more large CDR3 similarity clusters, which is consistent with antigen-driven responses. Repeated subsampling changed both the strength of the expansion versus patch-test correlation and the threshold at which that correlation became significant. Alopecia, a presumed autoimmune disease, was present in all patients, so the immune response of the patients might differ from that of healthy individuals. No change with DPC sensitization was found in the number of TCRs above 1 in 1000 frequency, and no evidence of global repertoire structure alterations was found.

The clonotype originates from a woman between 50 and 59 years old with alopecia areata. Some clones in this sample may be carry-over from other donors' samples. The sequenced sample was whole blood, obtained in connection with sensitization to the hapten diphenylcyclopropenone (DPC). Recombination linked TRBV7-2 to TRBJ2-1, with 7 bases aligning to TRBD2. The DNA sequence is given as TGTGCCAGCAGCTCCCGTTGGGCGGGAGTTAAGAATGAGCAGTTCTTC. Its amino acids are CASSSRWAGVKNEQFF.